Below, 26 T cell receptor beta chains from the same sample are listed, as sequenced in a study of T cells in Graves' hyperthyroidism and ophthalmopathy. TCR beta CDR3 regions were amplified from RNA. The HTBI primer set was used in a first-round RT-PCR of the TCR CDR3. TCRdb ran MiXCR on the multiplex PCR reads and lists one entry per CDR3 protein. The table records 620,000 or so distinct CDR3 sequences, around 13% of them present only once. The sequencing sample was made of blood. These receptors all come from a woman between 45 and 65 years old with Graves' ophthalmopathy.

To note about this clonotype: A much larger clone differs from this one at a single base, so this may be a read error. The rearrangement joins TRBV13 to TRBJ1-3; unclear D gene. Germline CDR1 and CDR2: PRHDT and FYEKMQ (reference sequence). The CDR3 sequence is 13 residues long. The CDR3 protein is CVSSLARGNTIYF. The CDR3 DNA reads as TGTGTCAGCAGCTTAGCCAGGGGAAACACCATATATTTT.

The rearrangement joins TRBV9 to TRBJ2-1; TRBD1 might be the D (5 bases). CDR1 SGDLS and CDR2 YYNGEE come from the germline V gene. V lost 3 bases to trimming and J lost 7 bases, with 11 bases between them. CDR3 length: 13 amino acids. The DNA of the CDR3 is TGTGCCAGCAGCGGGGGCAGGGTAAATGAGCAGTTCTTC. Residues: CASSGGRVNEQFF.

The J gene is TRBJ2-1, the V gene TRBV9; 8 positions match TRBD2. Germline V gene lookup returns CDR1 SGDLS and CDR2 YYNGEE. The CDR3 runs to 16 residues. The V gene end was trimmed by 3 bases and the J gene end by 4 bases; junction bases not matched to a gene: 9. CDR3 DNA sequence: TGTGCCAGCAGCGAATCGGGACTAGTGGGTTACAATGAGCAGTTCTTC. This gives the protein CASSESGLVGYNEQFF.

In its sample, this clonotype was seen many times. Written as DNA, the CDR3 is TGTGCCAGCAGTTACACGGGACTAGCGGAAAACACCGGGGAGCTGTTTTTT. Translated, it gives CASSYTGLAENTGELFF. The gene calls are TRBV6-6 and TRBJ2-2; 11 bases map to TRBD2. Germline CDR1 and CDR2: MNHNY and SVGAGI (reference sequence). V lost 2 bases and J lost 2; bases outside the gene matches: 4. The CDR3 totals 17 residues.

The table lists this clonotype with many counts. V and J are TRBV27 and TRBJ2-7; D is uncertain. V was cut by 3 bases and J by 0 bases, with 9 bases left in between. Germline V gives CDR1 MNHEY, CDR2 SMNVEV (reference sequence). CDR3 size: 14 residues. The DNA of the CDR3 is TGTGCCAGCAGTTTCCGAGGTGACTCCTACGAGCAGTACTTC. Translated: CASSFRGDSYEQYF.

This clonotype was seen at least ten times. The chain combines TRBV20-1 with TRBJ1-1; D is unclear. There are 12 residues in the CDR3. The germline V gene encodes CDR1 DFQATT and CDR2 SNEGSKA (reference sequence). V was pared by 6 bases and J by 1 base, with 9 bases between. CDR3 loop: CSALDGNTEAFF. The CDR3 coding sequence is TGCAGTGCACTGGACGGGAACACTGAAGCTTTCTTT.

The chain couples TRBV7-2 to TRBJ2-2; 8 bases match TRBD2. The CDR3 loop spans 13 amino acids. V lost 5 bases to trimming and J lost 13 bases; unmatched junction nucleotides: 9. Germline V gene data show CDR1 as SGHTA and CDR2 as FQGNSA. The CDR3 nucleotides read TGTGCCAGCAGCCTAGGTAGCGGGATTGGGCTGTTTTTT. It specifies CASSLGSGIGLFF.

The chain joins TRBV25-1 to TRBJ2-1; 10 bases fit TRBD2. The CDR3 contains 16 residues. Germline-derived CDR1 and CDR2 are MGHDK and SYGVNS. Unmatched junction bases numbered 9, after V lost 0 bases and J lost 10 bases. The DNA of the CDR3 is TGTGCCAGCAGTGAATATGAGCGGGAGGGAATTGCGGAGCAGTTCTTC. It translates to CASSEYEREGIAEQFF.

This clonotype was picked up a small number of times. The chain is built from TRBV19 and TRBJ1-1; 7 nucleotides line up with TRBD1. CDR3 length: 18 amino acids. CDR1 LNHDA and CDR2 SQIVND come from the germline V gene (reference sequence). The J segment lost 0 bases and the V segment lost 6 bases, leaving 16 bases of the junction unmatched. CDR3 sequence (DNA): TGTGCCAGTAGGTTAAGGGGACAGCGAAATCACATGAACACTGAAGCTTTCTTT. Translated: CASRLRGQRNHMNTEAFF.

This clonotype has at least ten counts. In DNA, the CDR3 is TGTGCCAGCCGATTTGATGAGCAGTTCTTC. Translating it yields CASRFDEQFF. V is TRBV2 and J is TRBJ2-1; the D is unclear. The CDR3 sequence is 10 residues long. The V gene lost 8 bases and the J gene lost 8 bases, with 7 bases spanning the gap. Germline V gives CDR1 SNHLY, CDR2 FYNNEI.

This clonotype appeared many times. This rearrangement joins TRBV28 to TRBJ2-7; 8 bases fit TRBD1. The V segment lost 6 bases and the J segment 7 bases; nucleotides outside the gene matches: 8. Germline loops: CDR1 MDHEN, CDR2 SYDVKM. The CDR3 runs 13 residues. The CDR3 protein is CASRDRAGVEQYF. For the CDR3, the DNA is TGTGCCAGCAGGGACAGGGCTGGAGTTGAGCAGTACTTC.

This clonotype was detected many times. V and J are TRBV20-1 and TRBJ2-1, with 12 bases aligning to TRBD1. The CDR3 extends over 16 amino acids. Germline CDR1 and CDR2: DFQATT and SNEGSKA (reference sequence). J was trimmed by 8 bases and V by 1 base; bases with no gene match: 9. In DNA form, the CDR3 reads TGCAGTGCTAGAGCTAGGGGACAGGGGGCATTGCATGAGCAGTTCTTC. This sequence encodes CSARARGQGALHEQFF.

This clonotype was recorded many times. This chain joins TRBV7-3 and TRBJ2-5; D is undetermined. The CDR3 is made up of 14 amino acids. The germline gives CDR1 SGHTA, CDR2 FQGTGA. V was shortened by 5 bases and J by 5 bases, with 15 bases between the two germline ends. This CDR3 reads CASSPSGFGETQYF. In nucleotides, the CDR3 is TGTGCCAGCAGCCCATCCGGGTTTGGGGAGACCCAGTACTTC.

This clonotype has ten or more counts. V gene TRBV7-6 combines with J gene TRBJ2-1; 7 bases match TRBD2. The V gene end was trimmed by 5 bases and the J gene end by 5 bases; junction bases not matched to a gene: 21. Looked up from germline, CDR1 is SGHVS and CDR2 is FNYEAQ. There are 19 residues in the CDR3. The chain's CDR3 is CASSPWRESEASGNNEQFF. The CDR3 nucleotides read TGTGCCAGCAGCCCTTGGCGTGAGTCGGAGGCTAGCGGAAACAATGAGCAGTTCTTC.

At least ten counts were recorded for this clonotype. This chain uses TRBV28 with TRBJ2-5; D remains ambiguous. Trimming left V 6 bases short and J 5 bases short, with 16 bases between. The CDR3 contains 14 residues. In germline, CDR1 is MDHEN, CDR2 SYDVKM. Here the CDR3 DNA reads TGTGCCAGCAGCCCCCCAAACGGGCACGAGACCCAGTACTTC. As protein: CASSPPNGHETQYF.

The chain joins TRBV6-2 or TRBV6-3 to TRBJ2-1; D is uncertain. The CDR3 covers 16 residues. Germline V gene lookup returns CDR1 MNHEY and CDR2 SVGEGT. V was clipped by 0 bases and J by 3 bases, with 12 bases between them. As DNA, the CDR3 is TGTGCCAGCAGTTACTCGGTGGCAGCCGACTACAATGAGCAGTTCTTC. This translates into CASSYSVAADYNEQFF.

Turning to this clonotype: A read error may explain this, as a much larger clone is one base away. DNA of the CDR3: TGCAGCGTTCGGAGAGGACTCAACGAAGAGACCCAGTACTTC. Amino acids: CSVRRGLNEETQYF. The genes are TRBV29-1 and TRBJ2-5; TRBD2 is a possible D gene (5 bases). The CDR3 is made up of 14 amino acids. The V end lost 5 bases, the J end lost 3 bases, and 16 bases lay between the germline ends. From germline, CDR1 is SQVTM and CDR2 ANQGSEA.

The CDR3 DNA reads as TGCGCCAGCAGCTCTGAATATCCTAGGGGGGTGGAGACCCAGTACTTC. It codes for CASSSEYPRGVETQYF. V gene TRBV5-1 combines with J gene TRBJ2-5; D tentatively reads TRBD1 or TRBD2 (6 bases each). V was pared by 3 bases and J by 5 bases, with 20 bases between. This CDR3 is 16 amino acids long. The germline CDR1 and CDR2 sequences are SGHRS and YFSETQ.

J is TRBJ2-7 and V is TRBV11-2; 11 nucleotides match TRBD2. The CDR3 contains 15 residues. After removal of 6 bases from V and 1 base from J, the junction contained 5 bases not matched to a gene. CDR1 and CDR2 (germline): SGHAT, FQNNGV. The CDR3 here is CASRSIAGGSYEQYF. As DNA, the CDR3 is TGTGCCAGCAGGAGTATAGCGGGAGGGTCCTACGAGCAGTACTTC.

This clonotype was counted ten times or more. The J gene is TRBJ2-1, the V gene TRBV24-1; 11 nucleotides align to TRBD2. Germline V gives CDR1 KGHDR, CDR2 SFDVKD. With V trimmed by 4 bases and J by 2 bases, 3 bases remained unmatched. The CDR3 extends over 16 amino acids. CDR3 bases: TGTGCCACCAGTGACCCGACTAGCGGGACCTACAATGAGCAGTTCTTC. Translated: CATSDPTSGTYNEQFF.

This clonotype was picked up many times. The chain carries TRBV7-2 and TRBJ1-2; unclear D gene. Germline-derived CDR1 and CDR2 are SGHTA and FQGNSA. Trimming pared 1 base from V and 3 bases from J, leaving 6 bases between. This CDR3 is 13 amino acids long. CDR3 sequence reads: CASSLDPDYGYTF. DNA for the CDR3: TGTGCCAGCAGCTTAGATCCCGACTATGGCTACACCTTC.

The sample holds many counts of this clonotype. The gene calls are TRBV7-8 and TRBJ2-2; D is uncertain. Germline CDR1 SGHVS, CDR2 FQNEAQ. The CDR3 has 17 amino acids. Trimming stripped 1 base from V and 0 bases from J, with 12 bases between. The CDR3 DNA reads TGTGCCAGCAGCTTAGACCCCGATCATTCGAACACCGGGGAGCTGTTTTTT. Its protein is CASSLDPDHSNTGELFF.

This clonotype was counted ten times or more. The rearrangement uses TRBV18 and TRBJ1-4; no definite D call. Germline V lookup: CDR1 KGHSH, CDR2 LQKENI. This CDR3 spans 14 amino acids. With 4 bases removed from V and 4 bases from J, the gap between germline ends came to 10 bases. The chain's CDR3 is CASSLWLGNEKLFF. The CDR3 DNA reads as TGTGCCAGCTCACTGTGGCTGGGTAATGAAAAACTGTTTTTT.

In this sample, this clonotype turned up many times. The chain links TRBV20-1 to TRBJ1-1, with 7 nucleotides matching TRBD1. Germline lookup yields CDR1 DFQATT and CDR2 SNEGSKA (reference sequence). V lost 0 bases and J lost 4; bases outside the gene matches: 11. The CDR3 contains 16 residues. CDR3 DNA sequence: TGCAGTGCTAGAGATCCAGGGACAGAGGCGGGCACTGAAGCTTTCTTT. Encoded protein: CSARDPGTEAGTEAFF.

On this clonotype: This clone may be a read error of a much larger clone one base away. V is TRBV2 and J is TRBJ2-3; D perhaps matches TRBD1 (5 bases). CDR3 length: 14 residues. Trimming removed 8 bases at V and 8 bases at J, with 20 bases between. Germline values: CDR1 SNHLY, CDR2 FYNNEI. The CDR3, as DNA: TGTGCCAGCGGCGTTCAGGGCTCCGCAGGTACGCAGTATTTT. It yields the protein CASGVQGSAGTQYF.

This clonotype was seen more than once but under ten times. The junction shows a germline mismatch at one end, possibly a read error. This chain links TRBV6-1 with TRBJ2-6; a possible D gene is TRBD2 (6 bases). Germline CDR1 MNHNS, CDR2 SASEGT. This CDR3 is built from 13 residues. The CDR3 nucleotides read TGTGCCAGCAGTGAAGGGGGGGACTTACCTCGACTTTTC. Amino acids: CASSEGGDLPRLF.